The entry below gives a single TCR beta chain sequence along with its context. The antigen remains undetermined. The germline V gene has CDR1 MNHEY and CDR2 SVGAGI. The CDR3 sequence is 15 residues long. The V gene lost 0 bases and the J gene lost 3 bases, with 9 bases spanning the gap. The data were produced by immunoSEQ multiplex PCR, yet TCRdb's version contains in-frame clones alone and is incomplete. The sample holds tens of thousands of clones; 90% to 95% are singletons and the top ten take about 2.4%. The sample comes from a study of OX40 agonist ivuxolimab in advanced cancers. Across the study: Treatment of patients was with ivuxolimab, an agonistic anti-OX40 (CD134) antibody. Study results and limitations: The average count of expanded clones was higher among CD8+ T cells than among CD4+. Among the nonresponders, some also had low normalized T-cell clonal expansion.

This sequence joins TRBV6-5 and TRBJ1-5; no definite D call. The sequencing here drew on CD4+ or CD8+ T cells sorted from blood, taken in a trial of the OX40 agonist ivuxolimab. The receptor comes from an adult with an advanced solid tumor such as melanoma, head and neck, liver or kidney cancer. The CDR3 DNA sequence: TGTGCCAGCAGTTACTCAATGGCAGCCAATCAGCCCCAGCATTTT. This translates into CASSYSMAANQPQHF.